Following are 15 T cell receptor beta chains from one sample sequenced in a study of early T cells in non-severe SARS-CoV-2 infection. One entry per CDR3 protein results from TCRdb running MiXCR on the 5' RACE reads. The table has fewer than 60,000 distinct CDR3 sequences, about 9.1% seen once. Sample: whole blood. Receptor source: an adult who was a healthcare worker with PCR-confirmed SARS-CoV-2 infection or an uninfected control (not recorded which).

This chain joins TRBV7-9 and TRBJ2-1, with 8 bases that match TRBD2. This CDR3 contains 14 residues. V lost 8 bases to trimming and J lost 5 bases; unmatched junction nucleotides: 8. CDR1 is SEHNR, CDR2 FQNEAQ, per germline (reference sequence). CDR3 nucleotides: TGTGCCAGCGGGGGAGCGGGGGTCAACAATGAGCAGTTCTTC. Translated, it gives CASGGAGVNNEQFF. Using reference TRBV7-9 and TRBJ2-1 for the parts outside the CDR3, the full variable domain is DTGVSQNPRHKITKRGQNVTFRCDPISEHNRLYWYRQTLGQGPEFLTYFQNEAQLEKSRLLSDRFSAERPKGSFSTLEIQRTEQGDSAMYLCASGGAGVNNEQFFGPGTRLTVL.

There are many counts of this clonotype. This sequence joins TRBV19 and TRBJ2-7; 9 bases are shared with TRBD2. The CDR3 is 14 amino acids. Germline-derived CDR1 and CDR2 are LNHDA and SQIVND (reference sequence). V trimming: 7 bases; J trimming: 0 bases; junction bases outside the gene matches: 4. In DNA form, the CDR3 reads TGTGCCAGTAAATTGACTAGCGGCTCCTACGAGCAGTACTTC. Its protein product is CASKLTSGSYEQYF.

This clonotype has a count of ten or more. The CDR3 reads CASSSGGSSYEQYF. CDR3 nucleotide sequence: TGTGCCAGCAGTTCCGGCGGGAGTTCCTACGAGCAGTACTTC. This chain joins TRBV6-6 and TRBJ2-7; TRBD2 agrees at 7 bases. CDR3 length: 14 amino acids. Germline CDR1 and CDR2: MNHNY and SVGAGI (reference sequence). Losses at the gene ends were 4 bases for V and 1 base for J; bases not matched to a gene: 4.

This clonotype was recorded at least ten times. This chain connects TRBV20-1 to TRBJ1-1; the D is unclear. V lost 0 bases and J 4 bases, leaving 9 bases between the germline ends. Germline V gene sequence: CDR1 DFQATT, CDR2 SNEGSKA (reference sequence). The CDR3 has 13 residues. The CDR3 spells CSARDLSSTEAFF. In DNA form, the CDR3 reads TGCAGTGCTAGAGATCTATCCTCCACTGAAGCTTTCTTT.

This clonotype was counted ten times or more. The rearrangement links TRBV12-3 or TRBV12-4 to TRBJ2-3; 12 bases fit TRBD2. The V and J ends lost 6 bases and 1 base, in that order; junction bases with no gene match: 2. The CDR3 length is 15 residues. CDR3: CASRRLAGGTDTQYF. In DNA, the CDR3 is TGTGCCAGCAGAAGACTAGCGGGAGGCACAGATACGCAGTATTTT.

The chain couples TRBV20-1 to TRBJ2-3, with TRBD2 matching 11 bases. This CDR3 has 14 residues. J gave up 3 bases and V 3 bases, and 2 bases lay outside the gene matches. CDR1 is DFQATT and CDR2 is SNEGSKA in the germline V gene (reference sequence). The CDR3 region is CSASTSGSTDTQYF. As DNA, the CDR3 is TGCAGTGCTAGCACTAGCGGGAGTACAGATACGCAGTATTTT.

This clonotype has at least ten counts. The genes are TRBV7-8 and TRBJ1-1; TRBD1 matches 9 bases. Germline V gene lookup returns CDR1 SGHVS and CDR2 FQNEAQ. The CDR3 has 17 amino acids. With V trimmed by 4 bases and J by 0 bases, 9 bases remained unmatched. For the CDR3, the DNA is TGTGCCAGCAGCTCGGGACAGGGAATAAAGGTGAACACTGAAGCTTTCTTT. It codes for CASSSGQGIKVNTEAFF.

This clonotype was detected many times. The chain joins TRBV20-1 to TRBJ1-2; no reliable D call. With 0 bases removed from V and 4 bases from J, the gap between germline ends came to 9 bases. CDR3 length: 13 residues. Germline assignment: CDR1 DFQATT and CDR2 SNEGSKA (reference sequence). The CDR3 here is CSARDDWGYGYTF. As DNA, the CDR3 is TGCAGTGCTAGAGATGACTGGGGCTATGGCTACACCTTC.

This clonotype has a count of ten or more. The rearrangement joins TRBV12-3 or TRBV12-4 to TRBJ2-7; possibly TRBD2 for D (5 bases). Trimming removed 6 bases at V and 7 bases at J, with 16 bases between. The CDR3 is 13 amino acids. CDR3 coding DNA: TGTGCCAGCAGCCCTACCCCACCGGGGGAGCAGTACTTC. Its translation: CASSPTPPGEQYF.

This clonotype was seen at least ten times. The rearrangement joins TRBV12-3 or TRBV12-4 to TRBJ1-2, with unresolved D. The CDR3 spans 9 residues. V was pared by 7 bases and J by 13 bases, with 10 bases between. The CDR3 bases are TGTGCCAGCAATACTGGGATCACCTTC. This encodes CASNTGITF.

This clonotype was observed many times. The V gene is TRBV30, the J gene TRBJ2-1; tentatively, D is TRBD2 (6 bases). Trimming shortened V by 7 bases and J by 6 bases, and 16 bases separated the two germline ends. The CDR3 extends over 13 amino acids. CDR1 and CDR2 (germline): GTSNPN, SVGIG (reference sequence). CDR3 residues: CASTSSIANEQFF. CDR3 bases: TGTGCCTCGACTAGTTCCATTGCCAATGAGCAGTTCTTC.

This clonotype was detected a few times. The rearrangement joins TRBV29-1 to TRBJ2-7, with TRBD2 matching over 7 bases. The CDR3 loop spans 13 amino acids. Per germline, CDR1 SQVTM and CDR2 ANQGSEA. The junction had 4 bases not matched to a gene; V was cut back by 1 base and J by 4 bases. The CDR3 spells CSVEGGTTYEQYF. CDR3 coding DNA: TGCAGCGTTGAAGGGGGGACTACGTACGAGCAGTACTTC.

This clonotype appeared a few times. The chain uses TRBV20-1 and TRBJ2-7, with a possible D match to TRBD1 (5 bases). The CDR3 is 12 amino acids. The V gene lost 4 bases and the J gene lost 4 bases, with 11 bases spanning the gap. Germline V CDR1 and CDR2: DFQATT, SNEGSKA (reference sequence). The CDR3 DNA is TGCAGTGCTATAGGGGAAGCATACGAGCAGTACTTC. Protein product: CSAIGEAYEQYF.

A few counts support this clonotype. V usage is TRBV10-1 and J usage is TRBJ2-3; D unresolved. V lost 5 bases and J 4 bases, leaving 13 bases between the germline ends. The CDR3 runs to 14 residues. CDR1 is WNHNN and CDR2 is SYGVQD in the germline V gene (reference sequence). CDR3 nucleotides: TGCGCCAGCAGTCCTAGTCGGGTTTCAGATACGCAGTATTTT. It codes for CASSPSRVSDTQYF.

This clonotype has just a few counts. The chain recombines TRBV12-5 with TRBJ2-3; D remains unclear. The ends were cut back, 0 bases at V and 2 bases at J, with 9 bases in the middle. The CDR3 extends over 15 amino acids. Looked up from germline, CDR1 is LGHNT and CDR2 is FRNRAP. CDR3 coding DNA: TGTGCTAGTGGTTTGGTACTGTCGTCCACAGATACGCAGTATTTT. This translates into CASGLVLSSTDTQYF.